These 30 T cell receptor beta chains share one sample of origin, sequenced in a study of blood T cell repertoires in COVID-19. Clones were read by immunoSEQ multiplex PCR, and TCRdb kept only the in-frame ones, dropping some. The sample records some 15,000 clones, roughly 86% being singletons. Specimen: peripheral blood. Receptors were obtained from a human donor in a cohort sampled during active COVID-19.

The chain joins TRBV29-1 to TRBJ2-3; D may be TRBD1 (6 bases). The CDR3 is 14 residues long. The V gene's germline CDR1 is SQVTM and CDR2 ANQGSEA. V was cut by 6 bases and J by 2 bases, with 15 bases left in between. CDR3: CSVAQGINTDTQYF. CDR3 DNA: TGCAGCGTGGCACAGGGTATTAACACAGATACGCAGTATTTT.

This sequence joins TRBV28 and TRBJ2-7; TRBD1 matches at 9 bases. The CDR3 loop spans 14 amino acids. V dropped 6 bases and J dropped 4; count of bases not matched to a gene: 7. CDR1 and CDR2 (germline): MDHEN, SYDVKM. CDR3 sequence reads: CASRDRGFGYEQYF. The CDR3 nucleotides are TGTGCCAGCAGGGACAGGGGTTTCGGGTACGAGCAGTACTTC.

DNA for the CDR3: TGCGCCAGCAGCCAAGAGCTAGCGGGAGCTTTTAACCACGAGCAGTACTTC. It is translated as CASSQELAGAFNHEQYF. V gene TRBV4-3 combines with J gene TRBJ2-7; 10 bases are shared with TRBD2. The CDR3 sequence is 17 residues long. V gave up 0 bases and J gave up 5 bases; unmatched junction bases: 10. Germline V gene lookup returns CDR1 LGHNA and CDR2 YSLEER.

CDR3 DNA: TGCAGCGCCCCCGAGGGATCAAACTATGGCTACACCTTC. This codes for CSAPEGSNYGYTF. This chain connects TRBV29-1 to TRBJ1-2; D is unclear. This CDR3 contains 13 residues. V shed 7 bases and J shed 2 bases, with 14 bases lying between them. Per germline, CDR1 SQVTM and CDR2 ANQGSEA.

The chain is built from TRBV28 and TRBJ2-2, with 7 bases lining up with TRBD2. The germline V gene encodes CDR1 MDHEN and CDR2 SYDVKM. The CDR3 is 15 residues long. V lost 5 bases, J lost 6 bases, and 9 bases stayed unmatched. The DNA of the CDR3 is TGTGCCAGCAGTCTCTGGGGGGGTTTGGCCGGGGAGCTGTTTTTT. It yields the protein CASSLWGGLAGELFF.

The chain is built from TRBV5-1 and TRBJ1-3, with TRBD1 as a possible D gene (6 bases). The germline V gene has CDR1 SGHRS and CDR2 YFSETQ. The CDR3 loop spans 15 amino acids. V was pared by 3 bases and J by 0 bases, with 10 bases between. CDR3 nucleotide sequence: TGCGCCAGCAGCTCCGGACAGCACTCTGGAAACACCATATATTTT. Translated, it gives CASSSGQHSGNTIYF.

This clone was detected a few times. The V call is TRBV3-1 (or the pseudogene TRBV3-2), the J call TRBJ2-7; a possible D gene is TRBD2 (5 bases). The CDR3 is 13 residues long. Trimming stripped 1 base from V and 6 bases from J, with 10 bases between. CDR1 and CDR2 (germline): LGHDT, YNNKEL (reference sequence). CDR3 in amino acids: CASSQGPAGEQYF. The CDR3 DNA reads TGTGCCAGCAGCCAAGGTCCGGCGGGCGAGCAGTACTTC.

The gene calls are TRBV5-8 and TRBJ2-6; no firm D call. Germline values: CDR1 SGHTS, CDR2 YDEGEE. The CDR3 is 16 amino acids. Trimming left V 0 bases short and J 0 bases short, with 7 bases between. The CDR3: CASSLERDSGANVLTF. The CDR3, as DNA: TGTGCCAGCAGCTTGGAGCGCGACTCTGGGGCCAACGTCCTGACTTTC.

This chain connects TRBV6-5 to TRBJ2-1; D possibly corresponds to TRBD2 (5 bases). The germline V gene encodes CDR1 MNHEY and CDR2 SVGAGI. The V end lost 5 bases, the J end lost 9 bases, and 20 bases lay between the germline ends. The CDR3 consists of 15 residues. The CDR3 DNA reads as TGTGCCAGCAGTATTGGGCTAGCTTATTCCGGTGAGCAGTTCTTC. The encoded protein is CASSIGLAYSGEQFF.

The chain couples TRBV28 to TRBJ2-1; 12 bases are shared with TRBD2. The CDR3 totals 18 residues. CDR1 is MDHEN and CDR2 is SYDVKM in the germline V gene. V lost 4 bases, J lost 8 bases, and 15 bases stayed unmatched. DNA for the CDR3: TGTGCCAGCAGTTCACCACGACTAGCGGGGGTTGGTTTCGATGAGCAGTTCTTC. It codes for CASSSPRLAGVGFDEQFF.

The chain uses TRBV5-4 and TRBJ2-7; 7 positions agree with TRBD1. V dropped 4 bases and J dropped 0; count of bases not matched to a gene: 7. The CDR3 sequence is 15 residues long. Germline V gene data show CDR1 as SGHNT and CDR2 as YYREEE (reference sequence). In DNA form, the CDR3 reads TGTGCCAGCAGCACGCACAGGGGTAGCTCCTACGAGCAGTACTTC. It codes for CASSTHRGSSYEQYF.

The chain recombines TRBV24-1 with TRBJ2-2; no firm D call. CDR3 length: 15 amino acids. Trimming cost V 2 bases and J 1 base, with 7 bases left between them. CDR1 and CDR2 (germline): KGHDR, SFDVKD. CDR3 DNA sequence: TGTGCCACCAGTGATTGGCCAGGGAACACCGGGGAGCTGTTTTTT. Translated, it gives CATSDWPGNTGELFF.

The J gene is TRBJ2-3, the V gene TRBV15; D is possibly TRBD1 (5 bases). The ends were cut back, 0 bases at V and 2 bases at J, with 18 bases in the middle. The germline CDR1 and CDR2 sequences are LNHNV and YYDKDF (reference sequence). The CDR3 loop spans 18 amino acids. The CDR3 reads CATSRDRSVGVVTDTQYF. DNA for the CDR3: TGTGCCACCAGCAGAGATCGCTCGGTAGGGGTGGTCACAGATACGCAGTATTTT.

The chain links TRBV18 to TRBJ2-5; D may be TRBD1 (5 bases). Deletions cut 3 bases from V and 4 bases from J, with 12 bases between. This CDR3 contains 14 residues. Germline CDR1 reads KGHSH; CDR2 reads LQKENI. The CDR3 nucleotides read TGTGCCAGCTCACCGCAGGGTGGTCCAGAGACCCAGTACTTC. This sequence encodes CASSPQGGPETQYF.

This clone showed up just a few times. The chain recombines TRBV28 with TRBJ1-5; no definite D call. The V and J ends lost 5 bases and 5 bases respectively, with 10 bases between them. Germline values: CDR1 MDHEN, CDR2 SYDVKM. There are 13 residues in the CDR3. The CDR3 DNA reads as TGTGCCAGCAGTATATTCGTAGATCAGCCCCAGCATTTT. Protein sequence: CASSIFVDQPQHF.

V usage is TRBV11-2 and J usage is TRBJ2-5; a weak D match, TRBD2 (6 bases). CDR3 size: 15 residues. Trimming took off 3 bases at V and 5 bases at J, with 16 bases between the two ends. Germline V lookup: CDR1 SGHAT, CDR2 FQNNGV. The CDR3 spells CASSFSAGGPETQYF. In DNA, the CDR3 is TGTGCCAGCAGCTTTTCGGCTGGAGGGCCGGAGACCCAGTACTTC.

This clone occurred once. The V gene is TRBV11-2, the J gene TRBJ2-5; 8 positions agree with TRBD2. With 5 bases clipped from V and 2 bases from J, the junction kept 7 bases outside the gene matches. CDR1 SGHAT and CDR2 FQNNGV come from the germline V gene. This CDR3 has 15 amino acids. The CDR3 DNA is TGTGCCAGCAGCCTAAGCGGGAGCTCTCAAGAGACCCAGTACTTC. Protein sequence: CASSLSGSSQETQYF. The complete variable domain, with remaining parts taken from reference TRBV11-2 and TRBJ2-5, reads EAGVAQSPRYKIIEKRQSVAFWCNPISGHATLYWYQQILGQGPKLLIQFQNNGVVDDSQLPKDRFSAERLKGVDSTLKIQPAKLEDSAVYLCASSLSGSSQETQYFGPGTRLLVL.

The V call is TRBV19, the J call TRBJ1-5; possibly TRBD1 for D (6 bases). The CDR3 runs to 14 residues. V lost 10 bases and J lost 0, with 13 bases in between. Germline V gene data show CDR1 as LNHDA and CDR2 as SQIVND (reference sequence). CDR3 nucleotides: TGTGCCACCCAGGTAGGGGGTAGCAATCAGCCCCAGCATTTT. Encoded protein: CATQVGGSNQPQHF. The full variable domain, completed using reference TRBV19 and TRBJ1-5, is DGGITQSPKYLFRKEGQNVTLSCEQNLNHDAMYWYRQDPGQGLRLIYYSQIVNDFQKGDIAEGYSVSREKKESFPLTVTSAQKNPTAFYLCATQVGGSNQPQHFGDGTRLSIL.

This clone was seen more than once but under ten times. The chain combines TRBV28 with TRBJ2-5; TRBD2 matches 7 bases. V was pared by 4 bases and J by 7 bases, with 15 bases of the junction left unmatched. CDR3 length: 16 amino acids. Germline V CDR1 and CDR2: MDHEN, SYDVKM. CDR3 region: CASSYGVGLPRGTQYF. The CDR3 region has the DNA TGTGCCAGCAGTTATGGGGTGGGACTACCAAGGGGGACCCAGTACTTC.

The chain couples TRBV3-1 (or the pseudogene TRBV3-2) to TRBJ2-1, with a weak D call TRBD2 (6 bases). V lost 4 bases and J 4 bases, leaving 14 bases between the germline ends. From germline, CDR1 is LGHDT and CDR2 YNNKEL (reference sequence). The CDR3 is 15 amino acids. CDR3: CASSLLGGDYNEQFF. The CDR3 coding sequence is TGTGCCAGCAGCCTGTTGGGCGGGGATTACAATGAGCAGTTCTTC.

V is TRBV6-5 and J is TRBJ1-1, with 12 nucleotides matching TRBD1. J was trimmed by 13 bases and V by 6 bases; bases with no gene match: 9. Germline loops: CDR1 MNHEY, CDR2 SVGAGI. This CDR3 is built from 13 residues. CDR3 coding DNA: TGTGCCAGCAGCCCCGGGACAGGGGGCTTGTTTTTCTTT. Protein: CASSPGTGGLFFF.

V is TRBV28 and J is TRBJ2-1; a weak D match, TRBD2 (7 bases). The CDR3 has 14 amino acids. Germline V CDR1 and CDR2: MDHEN, SYDVKM. V dropped 7 bases and J dropped 8 bases, with 18 bases sitting between them. The CDR3 protein is CASTSPGGGDEQFF. CDR3 DNA: TGTGCCAGCACCTCACCGGGGGGCGGGGATGAGCAGTTCTTC.

V and J are TRBV4-1 and TRBJ2-3; the match to TRBD2 covers 8 bases. The CDR3 covers 16 residues. CDR1 is MGHRA and CDR2 is YSYEKL in the germline V gene. Unmatched junction bases numbered 10, after V lost 4 bases and J lost 4 bases. CDR3 sequence (DNA): TGCGCCAGCAGCCGATATTCGGGACTAGAGGCAGATACGCAGTATTTT. Translated, it gives CASSRYSGLEADTQYF.

The chain employs TRBV12-3 or TRBV12-4 and TRBJ1-1, with D possibly TRBD1 on 5 matching bases. The length of the CDR3 is 13 residues. Trimming left V 3 bases short and J 7 bases short, with 12 bases between. CDR3 DNA: TGTGCCAGCAGTTTTTTGGGGGGTGTTGAAGCTTTCTTT. The encoded protein is CASSFLGGVEAFF.

As to this clone: The identical CDR3 is also encoded by other nucleotide sequences in the sample. This chain connects TRBV7-2 to TRBJ2-1, with 10 bases lining up with TRBD2. The CDR3 is 15 residues long. After removal of 6 bases from V and 2 bases from J, the junction contained 4 bases not matched to a gene. The germline CDR1 and CDR2 sequences are SGHTA and FQGNSA. CDR3 amino acids: CASSLTSGPYNEQFF. The CDR3 nucleotides read TGTGCCAGCAGTCTGACTAGCGGGCCCTACAATGAGCAGTTCTTC.

The chain has TRBV14 and TRBJ2-7; 9 bases agree with TRBD1. Trimming removed 3 bases from V and 6 bases from J; junction bases left unmatched: 9. CDR3 length: 15 residues. The V gene's germline CDR1 is SGHDN and CDR2 FVKESK. The CDR3 reads CASSQRTGALGEQYF. The CDR3 nucleotides are TGTGCCAGCAGCCAGAGGACAGGGGCCCTCGGCGAGCAGTACTTC.

The chain is built from TRBV5-4 and TRBJ2-5; maybe TRBD2 (5 bases). Germline V gene sequence: CDR1 SGHNT, CDR2 YYREEE (reference sequence). V was clipped by 0 bases and J by 4 bases, with 13 bases between them. The CDR3 covers 15 residues. In nucleotides, the CDR3 is TGTGCCAGCAGCTTGGCCAGTCTAGCAGGAGAGACCCAGTACTTC. This translates into CASSLASLAGETQYF.

The V and J genes are TRBV3-1 (or the pseudogene TRBV3-2) and TRBJ2-7; D is perhaps TRBD2 (5 bases). Trimming took off 4 bases at V and 7 bases at J, with 17 bases between the two ends. The germline gives CDR1 LGHDT, CDR2 YNNKEL (reference sequence). This CDR3 has 14 residues. The CDR3 sequence is CASSPELGPGEQYF. CDR3 in DNA: TGTGCCAGCAGCCCCGAACTAGGGCCGGGGGAGCAGTACTTC.

V is TRBV19 and J is TRBJ2-3; 9 positions match TRBD2. CDR1 is LNHDA, CDR2 SQIVND, per germline (reference sequence). This CDR3 has 15 residues. Unmatched junction bases numbered 7, after V lost 3 bases and J lost 6 bases. As DNA, the CDR3 is TGTGCCAGTAGTATTTTGGCGGGAGGGGCGGATACGCAGTATTTT. This sequence encodes CASSILAGGADTQYF.

As DNA, the CDR3 is TGTGCCAGCAGTTACAGGGGGCTCCGGGTAGAAGCTTTCTTT. Translated, it gives CASSYRGLRVEAFF. The V gene is TRBV6-6, the J gene TRBJ1-1, with 7 bases that match TRBD1. V lost 2 bases, J lost 8 bases, and 8 bases stayed unmatched. The germline V gene encodes CDR1 MNHNY and CDR2 SVGAGI (reference sequence). The CDR3 totals 14 residues.